The rows below give T cell receptor beta chains drawn from one sample of a study of breast tumors, draining lymph nodes, adjacent tissues. Each CDR3 protein is one row after TCRdb ran MiXCR on the multiplex PCR reads. Counted here are approximately 180,000 distinct CDR3 sequences, around a third occurring once; the ten biggest clones make up around 3.5%. Sequencing was performed on axillary lymph node tissue. The origin of the receptors is a female donor with breast cancer. Some clones in this sample may be carry-over from other donors' samples. Each CDR3 is given with its conserved first and last residue. The D gene is left open where the match is weak. Not every row has a clone size; where given, it reads once, few, many or a size class.

CDR3nt	CDR3aa	v_gene	j_gene	abundance	d_gene
TGTGCCAGCAGCGTAGGGACGGGAGGTAGCACAGATACGCAGTATTTT	CASSVGTGGSTDTQYF	TRBV9	TRBJ2-3	many	TRBD2
TGTGCCTGGAGGGAAAACACAGATACGCAGTATTTT	CAWRENTDTQYF	TRBV30	TRBJ2-3	many	NA
TGTGCCAGCAGTCTACGACAGATTAGCTATTCACCCCTCCACTTT	CASSLRQISYSPLHF	TRBV6-1	TRBJ1-6	many	NA
TGCAGTGCTAGAACGGCTGGCAGTCAGGGGCATCAGCCCCAGCATTTT	CSARTAGSQGHQPQHF	TRBV20-1	TRBJ1-5	many	NA
TGTGCCAGCAGCTTGGTCCGGGGGTGGAGGGGCTACACCTTC	CASSLVRGWRGYTF	TRBV5-5	TRBJ1-2	NA	NA
TGCGCCAGCAGTGAGTTTAATGAGCAGTTCTTC	CASSEFNEQFF	TRBV10-2	TRBJ2-1	NA	NA
TGCGCCAGCAGACTGACCGGGGACAGGGACGGAGAGACCCAGTACTTC	CASRLTGDRDGETQYF	TRBV7-2	TRBJ2-5	NA	TRBD1
TGCGCCAGCATCCGGGATAACACCTCACCCAGGAACACCGGGGAGCTGTTTTTT	CASIRDNTSPRNTGELFF	TRBV5-1	TRBJ2-2	NA	NA
TGCAGTGCTAGAGATTTAGGACAGGTCTACGAGCAGTACTTC	CSARDLGQVYEQYF	TRBV20-1	TRBJ2-7	many	TRBD1
TGTGCCAGCAGCGCTAGGCGGGGGGGCTATGGCTACACCTTC	CASSARRGGYGYTF	TRBV11-2	TRBJ1-2	many	NA
TGTGCCAGCAGTTTAAGGGGCACCAACTATGGCTACACCTTC	CASSLRGTNYGYTF	TRBV27	TRBJ1-2	NA	NA